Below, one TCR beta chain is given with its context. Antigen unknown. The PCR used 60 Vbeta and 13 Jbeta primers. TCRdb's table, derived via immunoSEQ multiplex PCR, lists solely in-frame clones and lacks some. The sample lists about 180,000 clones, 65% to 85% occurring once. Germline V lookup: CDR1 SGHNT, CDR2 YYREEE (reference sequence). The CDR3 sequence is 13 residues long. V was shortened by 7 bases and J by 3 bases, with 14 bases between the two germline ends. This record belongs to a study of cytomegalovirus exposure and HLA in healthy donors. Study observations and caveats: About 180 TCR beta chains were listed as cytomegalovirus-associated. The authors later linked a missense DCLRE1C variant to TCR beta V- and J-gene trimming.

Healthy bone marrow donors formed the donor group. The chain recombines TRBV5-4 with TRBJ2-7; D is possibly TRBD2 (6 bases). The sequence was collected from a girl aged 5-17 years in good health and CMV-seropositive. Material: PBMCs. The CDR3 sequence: CASGGGGDYEQYF. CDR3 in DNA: TGTGCCAGCGGAGGAGGAGGGGACTACGAGCAGTACTTC.